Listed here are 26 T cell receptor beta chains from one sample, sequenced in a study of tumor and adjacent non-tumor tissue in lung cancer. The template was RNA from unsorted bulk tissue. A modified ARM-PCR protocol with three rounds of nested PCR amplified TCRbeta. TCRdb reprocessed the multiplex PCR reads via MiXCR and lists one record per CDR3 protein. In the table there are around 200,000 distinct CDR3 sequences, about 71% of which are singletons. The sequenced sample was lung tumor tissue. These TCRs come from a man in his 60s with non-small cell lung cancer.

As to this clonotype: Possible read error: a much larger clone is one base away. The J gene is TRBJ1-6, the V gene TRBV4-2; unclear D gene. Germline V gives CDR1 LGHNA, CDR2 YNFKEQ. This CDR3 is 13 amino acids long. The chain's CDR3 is CASSQASNSPFHF. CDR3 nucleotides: TGTGCCAGCAGCCAAGCCTCAAATTCACCCTTCCACTTT.

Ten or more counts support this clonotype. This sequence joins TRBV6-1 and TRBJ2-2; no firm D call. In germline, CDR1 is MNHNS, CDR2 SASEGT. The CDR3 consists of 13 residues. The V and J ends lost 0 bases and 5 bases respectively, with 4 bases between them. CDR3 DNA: TGTGCCAGCAGTGAAGCAAGGACCGGGGAGCTGTTTTTT. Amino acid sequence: CASSEARTGELFF.

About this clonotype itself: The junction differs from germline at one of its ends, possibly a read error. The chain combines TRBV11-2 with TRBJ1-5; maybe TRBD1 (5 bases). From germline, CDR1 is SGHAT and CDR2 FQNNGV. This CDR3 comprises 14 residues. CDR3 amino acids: CASSHGHTEGPQHF. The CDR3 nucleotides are TGTGCCAGCAGCCACGGACACACCGAAGGGCCCCAACATTTT.

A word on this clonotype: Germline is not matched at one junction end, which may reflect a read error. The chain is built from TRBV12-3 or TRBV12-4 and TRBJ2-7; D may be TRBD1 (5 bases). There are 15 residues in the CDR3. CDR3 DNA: TGTGCCAGCAGCGCGCCCGGACACGGAAACTACGAGCAGCACTTC. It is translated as CASSAPGHGNYEQHF.

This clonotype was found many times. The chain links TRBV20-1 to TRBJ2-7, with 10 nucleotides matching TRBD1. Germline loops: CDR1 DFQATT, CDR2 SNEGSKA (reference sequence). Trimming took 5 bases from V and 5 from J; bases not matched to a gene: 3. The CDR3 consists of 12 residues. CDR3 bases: TGCAGTGCTGACAGGGGGCAGAACGAGCAGTACTTC. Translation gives CSADRGQNEQYF.

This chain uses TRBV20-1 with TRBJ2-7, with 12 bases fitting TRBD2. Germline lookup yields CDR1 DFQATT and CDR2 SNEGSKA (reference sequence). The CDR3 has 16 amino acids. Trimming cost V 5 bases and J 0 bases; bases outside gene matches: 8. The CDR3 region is CSAAGTSGQSSYEQYF. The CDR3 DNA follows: TGCAGTGCTGCCGGGACTAGCGGGCAAAGCTCCTACGAGCAGTACTTC.

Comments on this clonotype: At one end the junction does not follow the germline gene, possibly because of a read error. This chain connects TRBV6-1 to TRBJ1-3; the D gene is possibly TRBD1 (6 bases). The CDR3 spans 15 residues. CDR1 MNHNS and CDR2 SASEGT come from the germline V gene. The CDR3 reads CTSSEAWGRGNTIYF. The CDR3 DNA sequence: TGTACCAGCAGTGAGGCATGGGGGCGCGGAAACACCATATATTTT.

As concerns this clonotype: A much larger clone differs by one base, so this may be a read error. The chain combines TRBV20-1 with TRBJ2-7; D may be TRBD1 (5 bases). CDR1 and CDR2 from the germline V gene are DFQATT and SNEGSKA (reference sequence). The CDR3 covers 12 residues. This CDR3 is CSAQDNSYEHYF. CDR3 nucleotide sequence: TGCAGTGCACAGGACAACTCCTACGAGCACTACTTC.

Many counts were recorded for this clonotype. CDR3: CASSPGAGSSGANVLTF. For the CDR3, the DNA is TGCGCCAGCAGTCCTGGGGCGGGGAGCTCTGGGGCCAACGTCCTGACTTTC. This chain connects TRBV5-1 to TRBJ2-6, with a tentative D call TRBD2 (6 bases). Germline values: CDR1 SGHRS, CDR2 YFSETQ. The CDR3 runs to 17 residues. V lost 5 bases and J lost 0, with 15 bases in between.

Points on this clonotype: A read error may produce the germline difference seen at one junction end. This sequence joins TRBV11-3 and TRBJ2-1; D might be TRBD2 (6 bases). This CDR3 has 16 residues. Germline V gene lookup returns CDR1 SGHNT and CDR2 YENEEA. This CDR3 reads CASSLGGVSSYNEQFF. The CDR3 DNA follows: TGTGCCAGTAGCTTGGGCGGGGTTAGCTCCTACAATGAGCAGTTCTTC.

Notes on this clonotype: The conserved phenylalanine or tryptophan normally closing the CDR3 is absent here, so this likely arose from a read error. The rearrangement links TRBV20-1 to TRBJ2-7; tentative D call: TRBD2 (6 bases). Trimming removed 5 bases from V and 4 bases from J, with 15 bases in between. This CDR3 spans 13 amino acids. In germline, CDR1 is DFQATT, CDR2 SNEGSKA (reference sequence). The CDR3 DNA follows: TGCAGTGCTCAGTTAACGGGAGATTACGAGCAGTACCTC. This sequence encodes CSAQLTGDYEQYL.

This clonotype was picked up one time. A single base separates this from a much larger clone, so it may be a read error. The CDR3 sequence: CSAVRGQRSGELFF. In nucleotides, the CDR3 is TGCAGTGCTGTAAGGGGGCAACGGAGCGGGGAGCTGTTTTTT. The rearrangement joins TRBV20-1 to TRBJ2-2; 7 positions agree with TRBD1. The CDR3 covers 14 residues. Germline V gene sequence: CDR1 DFQATT, CDR2 SNEGSKA (reference sequence). V was pared by 5 bases and J by 7 bases, with 10 bases of the junction left unmatched.

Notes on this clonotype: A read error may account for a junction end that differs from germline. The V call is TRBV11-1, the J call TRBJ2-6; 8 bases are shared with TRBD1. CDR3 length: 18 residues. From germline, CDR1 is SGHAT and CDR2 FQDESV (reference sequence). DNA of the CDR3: TGTGCCAGCAGCCAGAGGGGACAGGACTACTCTGGGGCCAACATCCTGACTTTC. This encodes CASSQRGQDYSGANILTF.

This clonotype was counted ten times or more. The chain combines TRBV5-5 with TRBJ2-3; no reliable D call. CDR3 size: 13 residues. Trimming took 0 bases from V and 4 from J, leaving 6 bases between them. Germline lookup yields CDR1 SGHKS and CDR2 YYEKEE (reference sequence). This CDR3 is CASSLGPSDTQYF. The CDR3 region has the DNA TGTGCCAGCAGCTTGGGACCGTCAGATACGCAGTATTTT. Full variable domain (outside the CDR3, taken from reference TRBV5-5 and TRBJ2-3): DAGVTQSPTHLIKTRGQQVTLRCSPISGHKSVSWYQQVLGQGPQFIFQYYEKEERGRGNFPDRFSARQFPNYSSELNVNALLLGDSALYLCASSLGPSDTQYFGPGTRLTVL.

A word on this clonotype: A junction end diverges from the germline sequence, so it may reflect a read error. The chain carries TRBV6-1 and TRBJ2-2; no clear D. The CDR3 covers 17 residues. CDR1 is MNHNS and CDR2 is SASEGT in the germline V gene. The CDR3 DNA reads TGTGCCAGCAGTGAAGTCCCTTTGAGGCAAAACATCGGGGAGCTGTTTTTT. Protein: CASSEVPLRQNIGELFF.

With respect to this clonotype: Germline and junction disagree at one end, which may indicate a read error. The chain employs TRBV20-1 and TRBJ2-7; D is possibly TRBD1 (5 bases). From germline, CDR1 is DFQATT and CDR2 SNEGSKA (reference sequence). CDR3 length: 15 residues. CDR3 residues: CSVRDFNRSSYKQYF. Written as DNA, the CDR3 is TGCAGTGTTAGAGATTTCAACAGGTCCTCCTACAAGCAGTACTTC.

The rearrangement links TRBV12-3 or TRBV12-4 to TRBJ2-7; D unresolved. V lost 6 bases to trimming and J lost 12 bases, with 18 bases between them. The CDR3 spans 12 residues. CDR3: CASRGSSYERYF. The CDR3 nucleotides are TGTGCCAGCAGGGGGTCATCCTACGAACGGTACTTC.

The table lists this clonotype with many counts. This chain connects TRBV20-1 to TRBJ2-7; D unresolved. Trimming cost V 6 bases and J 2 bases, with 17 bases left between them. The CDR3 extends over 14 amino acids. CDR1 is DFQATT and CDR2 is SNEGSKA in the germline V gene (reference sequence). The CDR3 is CSAPTGAKAYEQYF. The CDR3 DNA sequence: TGCAGTGCCCCAACGGGCGCTAAAGCCTACGAGCAGTACTTC.

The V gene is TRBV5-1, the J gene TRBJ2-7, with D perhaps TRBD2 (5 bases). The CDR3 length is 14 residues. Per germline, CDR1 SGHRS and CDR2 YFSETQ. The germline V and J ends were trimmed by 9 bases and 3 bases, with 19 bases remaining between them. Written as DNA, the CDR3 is TGCGCCAAAAGCGCCAGCGTGGCGGGCTACGAGCAGTACTTC. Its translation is CAKSASVAGYEQYF. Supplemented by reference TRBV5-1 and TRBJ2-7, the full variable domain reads KAGVTQTPRYLIKTRGQQVTLSCSPISGHRSVSWYQQTPGQGLQFLFEYFSETQRNKGNFPGRFSGRQFSNSRSEMNVSTLELGDSALYLCAKSASVAGYEQYFGPGTRLTVT.

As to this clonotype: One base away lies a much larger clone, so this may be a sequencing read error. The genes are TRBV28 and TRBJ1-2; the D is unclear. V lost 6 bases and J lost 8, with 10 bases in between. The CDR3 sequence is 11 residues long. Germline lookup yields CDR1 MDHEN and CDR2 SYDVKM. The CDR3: CASRERLGYTF. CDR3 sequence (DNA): TGTGCCAGCAGGGAACGCTTGGGCTACACCTTC.

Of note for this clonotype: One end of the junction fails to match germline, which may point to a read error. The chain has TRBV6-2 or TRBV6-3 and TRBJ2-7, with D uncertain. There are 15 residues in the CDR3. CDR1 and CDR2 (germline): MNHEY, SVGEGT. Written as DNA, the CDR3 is TGTGTCAGCATTCCTAAACATCCTCCATCTATCGAGCAGTACTTC. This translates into CVSIPKHPPSIEQYF.

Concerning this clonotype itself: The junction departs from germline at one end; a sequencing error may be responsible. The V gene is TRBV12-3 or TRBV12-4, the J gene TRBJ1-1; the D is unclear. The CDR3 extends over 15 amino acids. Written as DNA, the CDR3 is TGTGCCAGGAGCTTCCAGGTGCCTATGAACACTGTAGCTTTCTTT. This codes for CARSFQVPMNTVAFF.

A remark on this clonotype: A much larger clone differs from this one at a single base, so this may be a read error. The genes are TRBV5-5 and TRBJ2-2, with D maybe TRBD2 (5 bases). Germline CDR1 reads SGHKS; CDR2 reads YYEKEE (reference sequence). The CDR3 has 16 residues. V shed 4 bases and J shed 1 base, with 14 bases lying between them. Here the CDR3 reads CASSPSAAGNTGELFF. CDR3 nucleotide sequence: TGTGCCAGCAGCCCCTCAGCGGCCGGGAACACCGGGGAGCTGTTTTTT.

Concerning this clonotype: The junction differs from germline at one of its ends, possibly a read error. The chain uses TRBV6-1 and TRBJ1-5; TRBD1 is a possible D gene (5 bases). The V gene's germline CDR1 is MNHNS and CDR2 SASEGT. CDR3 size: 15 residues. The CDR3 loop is CACSRMGQGNQPQHF. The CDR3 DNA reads TGTGCCTGCAGCCGGATGGGGCAGGGCAATCAGCCCCAGCATTTT.

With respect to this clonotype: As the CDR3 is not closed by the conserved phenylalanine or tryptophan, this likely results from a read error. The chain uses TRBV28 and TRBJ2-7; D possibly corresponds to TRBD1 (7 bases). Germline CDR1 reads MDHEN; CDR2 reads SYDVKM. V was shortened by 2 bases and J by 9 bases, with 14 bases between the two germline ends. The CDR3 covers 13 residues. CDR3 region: CASSLGRQGGQYL. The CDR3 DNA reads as TGTGCCAGCAGTTTAGGCAGACAGGGAGGGCAGTACTTA.

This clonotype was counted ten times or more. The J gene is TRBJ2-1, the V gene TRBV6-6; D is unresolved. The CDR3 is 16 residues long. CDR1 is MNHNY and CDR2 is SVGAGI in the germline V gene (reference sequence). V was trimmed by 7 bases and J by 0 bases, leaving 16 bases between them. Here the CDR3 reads CASIPGSTLSYNEQFF. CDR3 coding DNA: TGTGCCAGCATCCCTGGCAGCACCCTCTCCTACAATGAGCAGTTCTTC.